These 17 T cell receptor beta chains were sequenced from one sample in a study of brain metastases from non-small cell lung cancer (dated by TCRdb to the late 2010s). The method behind the library was the immunoSEQ multiplex PCR assay. TCRdb carries this immuneACCESS record with in-frame sequences only. Its versions omit some clonotypes, under half of them owing to an unresolved V gene in the studies checked, with the rest unexplained. This sample holds some 7,700 clones; just under 85% were observed only once. The ten largest clones add up to 4.1% of the sample. Source material: primary lung tumor tissue. This specimen's cell subset or site label, interpreted: primary lung tumor paired with brain metastasis. These TCRs come from a donor at least 40 years old with non-small cell lung cancer.

The chain couples TRBV3-1 (or the pseudogene TRBV3-2) to TRBJ1-1; D gene uncertain. V lost 4 bases, J lost 3 bases, and 6 bases lay in between. The length of the CDR3 is 12 residues. Germline values: CDR1 LGHDT, CDR2 YNNKEL (reference sequence). The CDR3 DNA follows: TGTGCCAGCAGCCGCGGGTACACTGAAGCTTTCTTT. This codes for CASSRGYTEAFF.

The chain has TRBV7-2 and TRBJ1-1, with D unclear. This CDR3 has 13 amino acids. The V gene lost 5 bases and the J gene lost 1 base, with 8 bases spanning the gap. The germline gives CDR1 SGHTA, CDR2 FQGNSA. As DNA, the CDR3 is TGTGCCAGCAGCCTACAGAGGAACACTGAAGCTTTCTTT. Translated: CASSLQRNTEAFF.

The V gene is TRBV5-1, the J gene TRBJ2-5, with D unresolved. V lost 4 bases and J lost 4, with 8 bases in between. In germline, CDR1 is SGHRS, CDR2 YFSETQ. This CDR3 is 12 amino acids long. CDR3 amino acids: CASSLRGETQYF. CDR3 bases: TGCGCCAGCAGCCTTAGAGGAGAGACCCAGTACTTC.

Concerning this clone itself: This specimen includes other DNA sequences encoding the same CDR3. V is TRBV7-7 and J is TRBJ2-5, with D perhaps TRBD2 (5 bases). Germline assignment: CDR1 SSHAT and CDR2 FNYEAQ (reference sequence). The CDR3 loop spans 16 amino acids. V was pared by 9 bases and J by 5 bases, with 25 bases between. CDR3 sequence reads: CASSPGPADSGETQYF. The CDR3 coding sequence is TGTGCCAGTAGCCCAGGTCCGGCGGACTCCGGGGAGACCCAGTACTTC.

V is TRBV6-5 and J is TRBJ2-1; the D gene could be TRBD1 or TRBD2 (6 bases each). Germline CDR1 reads MNHEY; CDR2 reads SVGAGI. V lost 5 bases and J lost 7, with 9 bases in between. This CDR3 is built from 12 residues. The CDR3 sequence: CASSIGGNEQFF. For the CDR3, the DNA is TGTGCCAGCAGTATAGGGGGGAATGAGCAGTTCTTC.

V is TRBV6-5 and J is TRBJ2-3, with TRBD2 identical over 9 bases. CDR1 is MNHEY and CDR2 is SVGAGI in the germline V gene. The CDR3 is 15 amino acids. V shed 0 bases and J 6 bases; nucleotides not matched to a gene: 4. The CDR3 here is CASSYSTSGTDTQYF. The CDR3 DNA sequence: TGTGCCAGCAGTTACTCGACTAGCGGTACGGATACGCAGTATTTT.

The chain has TRBV28 and TRBJ1-2; the D is unclear. The CDR3 runs to 11 residues. Germline CDR1 reads MDHEN; CDR2 reads SYDVKM. Between the trimmed V and J ends, which lost 10 bases and 4 bases, there was a span of 10 bases. The CDR3 DNA reads TGTGCCATTGCGAGCGTCTATGGCTACACCTTC. Its protein product is CAIASVYGYTF.

The chain couples TRBV6-2 or TRBV6-3 to TRBJ1-2; D is undetermined. This CDR3 has 13 amino acids. CDR1 is MNHEY and CDR2 is SVGEGT in the germline V gene. V was shortened by 2 bases and J by 8 bases, with 12 bases between the two germline ends. CDR3 nucleotide sequence: TGTGCCAGCAGTTACAGTCGACTGAGGGGCTACACCTTC. This translates into CASSYSRLRGYTF.

The V and J genes are TRBV18 and TRBJ1-1; D unresolved. This CDR3 is 12 amino acids long. Per germline, CDR1 KGHSH and CDR2 LQKENI. V dropped 6 bases and J dropped 1 base, with 6 bases sitting between them. The chain's CDR3 is CASSLSNTEAFF. CDR3 bases: TGTGCCAGCTCTCTCTCGAACACTGAAGCTTTCTTT.

A few counts support this clone. V and J are TRBV10-3 and TRBJ2-5; possible D gene TRBD2, 7 bases. Trimming cost V 2 bases and J 4 bases, with 17 bases left between them. CDR3 size: 16 residues. The V gene's germline CDR1 is ENHRY and CDR2 SYGVKD. The CDR3 DNA follows: TGTGCCATCAGTGAGCTTGAGGGGGGGCGGGGAGAGACCCAGTACTTC. Translation: CAISELEGGRGETQYF.

The V gene is TRBV7-9, the J gene TRBJ1-1; the D gene is possibly TRBD1 (6 bases). V was trimmed by 5 bases and J by 2 bases, leaving 12 bases between them. Germline V gives CDR1 SEHNR, CDR2 FQNEAQ (reference sequence). This CDR3 is 14 amino acids long. The CDR3 nucleotides read TGTGCCAGCAGCCAAGGACAGTTCAACACTGAAGCTTTCTTT. Its translation: CASSQGQFNTEAFF.

This rearrangement joins TRBV30 to TRBJ2-7; D not certain. The CDR3 runs 12 residues. CDR1 GTSNPN and CDR2 SVGIG come from the germline V gene (reference sequence). V shed 8 bases and J shed 2 bases, with 13 bases lying between them. CDR3 sequence: CAISHPPYEQYF. The DNA for the CDR3 is TGTGCCATCAGCCACCCACCCTACGAGCAGTACTTC.

J is TRBJ2-3 and V is TRBV11-3, with D possibly being TRBD1 or TRBD2 (5 bases each). Trimming stripped 2 bases from V and 5 bases from J, with 14 bases between. Germline CDR1 SGHNT, CDR2 YENEEA. This CDR3 comprises 15 residues. The CDR3 is CASSLRGAPGDTQYF. The CDR3 nucleotides are TGTGCCAGCAGCTTAAGAGGGGCTCCGGGAGATACGCAGTATTTT.

The chain uses TRBV25-1 and TRBJ2-1, with unresolved D. V shed 4 bases and J shed 7 bases, with 8 bases lying between them. The germline V gene encodes CDR1 MGHDK and CDR2 SYGVNS. This CDR3 contains 12 residues. The CDR3 protein is CASSGVGNEQFF. The CDR3 region has the DNA TGTGCCAGCAGTGGAGTCGGGAATGAGCAGTTCTTC.

The chain has TRBV3-1 (or the pseudogene TRBV3-2) and TRBJ1-1; 8 bases align to TRBD1. The V and J ends lost 4 bases and 5 bases, in that order; junction bases with no gene match: 3. The CDR3 has 13 amino acids. The V gene's germline CDR1 is LGHDT and CDR2 YNNKEL (reference sequence). The CDR3 DNA sequence: TGTGCCAGCAGCCGGACAGGGAGAACTGAAGCTTTCTTT. It is translated as CASSRTGRTEAFF.

This chain connects TRBV7-7 to TRBJ1-4, with 9 bases lining up with TRBD1. The V and J ends lost 5 bases and 3 bases, in that order; junction bases with no gene match: 4. The germline gives CDR1 SSHAT, CDR2 FNYEAQ (reference sequence). CDR3 length: 15 residues. Here the CDR3 reads CASSLRQGANEKLFF. The CDR3 nucleotides are TGTGCCAGCAGCCTCAGACAGGGGGCTAATGAAAAACTGTTTTTT.

This clone has only one observation. The chain joins TRBV18 to TRBJ2-7, with 7 nucleotides matching TRBD1. The CDR3 has 14 amino acids. V lost 5 bases to trimming and J lost 0 bases; unmatched junction nucleotides: 4. Germline lookup yields CDR1 KGHSH and CDR2 LQKENI. CDR3 sequence (DNA): TGTGCCAGCTCAAACAGGGGCGTCTCCTACGAGCAGTACTTC. Protein product: CASSNRGVSYEQYF.